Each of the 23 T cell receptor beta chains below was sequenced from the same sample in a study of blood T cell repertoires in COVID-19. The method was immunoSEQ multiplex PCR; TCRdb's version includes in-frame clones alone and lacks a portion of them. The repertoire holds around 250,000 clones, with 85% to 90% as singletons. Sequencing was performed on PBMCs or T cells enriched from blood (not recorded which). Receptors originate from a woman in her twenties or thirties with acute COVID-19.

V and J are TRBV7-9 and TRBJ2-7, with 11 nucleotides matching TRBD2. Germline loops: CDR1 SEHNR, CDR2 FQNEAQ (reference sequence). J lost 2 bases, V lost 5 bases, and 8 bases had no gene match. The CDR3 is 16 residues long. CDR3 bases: TGTGCCAGCAGCGCTCTAGCGGGAGGCCCCACCTACGAGCAGTACTTC. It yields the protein CASSALAGGPTYEQYF.

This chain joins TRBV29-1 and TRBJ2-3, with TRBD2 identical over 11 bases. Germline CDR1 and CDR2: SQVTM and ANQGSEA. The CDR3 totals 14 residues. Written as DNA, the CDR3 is TGCAGTGCGACACTAGCGGGAGTGGCAGATACGCAGTATTTT. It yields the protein CSATLAGVADTQYF.

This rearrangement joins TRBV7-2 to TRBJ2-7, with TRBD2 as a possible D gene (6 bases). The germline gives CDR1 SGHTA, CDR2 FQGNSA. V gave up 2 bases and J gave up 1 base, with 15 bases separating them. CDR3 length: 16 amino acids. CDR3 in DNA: TGTGCCAGCAGCTTATCCCGGGGAGGAAATTCCTACGAGCAGTACTTC. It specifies CASSLSRGGNSYEQYF.

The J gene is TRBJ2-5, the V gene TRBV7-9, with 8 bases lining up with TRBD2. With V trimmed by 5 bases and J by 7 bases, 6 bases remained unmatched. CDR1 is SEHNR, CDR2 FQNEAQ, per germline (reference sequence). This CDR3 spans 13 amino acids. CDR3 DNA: TGTGCCAGCAGCCAAGGGACTAGTGTGACCCAGTACTTC. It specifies CASSQGTSVTQYF. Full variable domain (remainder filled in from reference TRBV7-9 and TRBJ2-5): DTGVSQNPRHKITKRGQNVTFRCDPISEHNRLYWYRQTLGQGPEFLTYFQNEAQLEKSRLLSDRFSAERPKGSFSTLEIQRTEQGDSAMYLCASSQGTSVTQYFGPGTRLLVL.

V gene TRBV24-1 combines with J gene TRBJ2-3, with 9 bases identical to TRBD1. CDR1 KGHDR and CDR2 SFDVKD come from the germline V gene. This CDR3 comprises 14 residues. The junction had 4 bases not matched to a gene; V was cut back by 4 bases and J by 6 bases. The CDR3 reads CATSDPGTGDTQYF. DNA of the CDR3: TGTGCCACCAGTGACCCAGGGACAGGGGATACGCAGTATTTT.

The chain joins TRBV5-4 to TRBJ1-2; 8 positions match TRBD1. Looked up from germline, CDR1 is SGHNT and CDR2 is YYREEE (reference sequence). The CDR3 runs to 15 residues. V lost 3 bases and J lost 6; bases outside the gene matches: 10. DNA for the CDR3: TGTGCCAGCAGCTGGAGAGGGCAGGGGGCGAATGGCTACACCTTC. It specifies CASSWRGQGANGYTF.

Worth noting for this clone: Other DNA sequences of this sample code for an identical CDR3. In DNA form, the CDR3 reads TGTGCCAGCAGACCGACAGGCGTAAATCAGCCCCAGCATTTT. This codes for CASRPTGVNQPQHF. The chain uses TRBV27 and TRBJ1-5, with D maybe TRBD1 (6 bases). The V end was cut by 6 bases, the J end by 4 bases, with 13 bases between. In germline, CDR1 is MNHEY, CDR2 SMNVEV (reference sequence). This CDR3 comprises 14 residues.

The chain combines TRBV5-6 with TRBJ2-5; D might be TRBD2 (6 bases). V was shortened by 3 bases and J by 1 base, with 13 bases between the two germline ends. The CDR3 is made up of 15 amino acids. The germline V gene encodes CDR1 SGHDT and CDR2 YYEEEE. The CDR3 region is CASSSLPGSQETQYF. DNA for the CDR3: TGTGCCAGCAGCTCCCTTCCCGGGAGCCAAGAGACCCAGTACTTC. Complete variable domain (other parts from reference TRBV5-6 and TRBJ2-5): DAGVTQSPTHLIKTRGQQVTLRCSPKSGHDTVSWYQQALGQGPQFIFQYYEEEERQRGNFPDRFSGHQFPNYSSELNVNALLLGDSALYLCASSSLPGSQETQYFGPGTRLLVL.

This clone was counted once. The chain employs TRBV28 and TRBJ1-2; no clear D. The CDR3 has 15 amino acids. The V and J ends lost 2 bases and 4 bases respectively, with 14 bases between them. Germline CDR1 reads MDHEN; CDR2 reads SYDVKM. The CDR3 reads CASSLDNTRFYGYTF. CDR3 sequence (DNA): TGTGCCAGCAGTTTAGACAATACCCGTTTCTATGGCTACACCTTC.

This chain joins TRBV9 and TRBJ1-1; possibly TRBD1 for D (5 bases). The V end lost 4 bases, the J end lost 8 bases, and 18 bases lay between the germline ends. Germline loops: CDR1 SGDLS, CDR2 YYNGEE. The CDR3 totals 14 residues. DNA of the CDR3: TGTGCCAGCAGCCAAATGGGGGGAGGTAGCGAAGCTTTCTTT. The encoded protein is CASSQMGGGSEAFF.

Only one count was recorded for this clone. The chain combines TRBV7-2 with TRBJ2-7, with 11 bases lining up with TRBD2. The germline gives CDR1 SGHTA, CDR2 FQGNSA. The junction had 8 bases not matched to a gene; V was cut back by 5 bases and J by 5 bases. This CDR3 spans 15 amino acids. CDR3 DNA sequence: TGTGCCAGCAGCCTACGAACTAGCGGGAGCGACGAGCAGTACTTC. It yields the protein CASSLRTSGSDEQYF.

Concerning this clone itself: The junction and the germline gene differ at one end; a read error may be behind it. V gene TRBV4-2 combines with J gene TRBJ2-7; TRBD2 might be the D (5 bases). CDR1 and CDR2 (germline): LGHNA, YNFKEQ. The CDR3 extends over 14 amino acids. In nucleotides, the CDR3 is TGTACCAGCAGCCAAGACCGACGAGGGTCCGAGCAGTACTTC. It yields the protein CTSSQDRRGSEQYF.

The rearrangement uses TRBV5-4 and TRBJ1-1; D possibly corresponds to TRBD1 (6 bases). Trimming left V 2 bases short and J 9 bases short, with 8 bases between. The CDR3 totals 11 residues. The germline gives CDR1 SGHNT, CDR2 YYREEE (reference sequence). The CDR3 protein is CASSFGQKAFF. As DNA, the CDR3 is TGTGCCAGCAGCTTCGGACAGAAAGCTTTCTTT.

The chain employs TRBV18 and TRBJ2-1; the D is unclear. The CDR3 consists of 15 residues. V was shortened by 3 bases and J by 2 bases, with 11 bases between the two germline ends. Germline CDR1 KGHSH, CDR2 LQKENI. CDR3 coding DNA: TGTGCCAGCTCACCTTCTCAGGAAACCTACAATGAGCAGTTCTTC. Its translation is CASSPSQETYNEQFF.

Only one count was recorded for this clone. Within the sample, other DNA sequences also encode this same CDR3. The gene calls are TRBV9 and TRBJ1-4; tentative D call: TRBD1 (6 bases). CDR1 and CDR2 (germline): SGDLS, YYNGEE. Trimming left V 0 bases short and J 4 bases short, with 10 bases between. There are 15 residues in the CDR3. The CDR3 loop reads CASSVEDSYNEKLFF. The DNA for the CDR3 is TGTGCCAGCAGCGTAGAGGACAGCTATAATGAAAAACTGTTTTTT. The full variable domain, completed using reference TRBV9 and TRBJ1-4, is DSGVTQTPKHLITATGQRVTLRCSPRSGDLSVYWYQQSLDQGLQFLIQYYNGEERAKGNILERFSAQQFPDLHSELNLSSLELGDSALYFCASSVEDSYNEKLFFGSGTQLSVL.

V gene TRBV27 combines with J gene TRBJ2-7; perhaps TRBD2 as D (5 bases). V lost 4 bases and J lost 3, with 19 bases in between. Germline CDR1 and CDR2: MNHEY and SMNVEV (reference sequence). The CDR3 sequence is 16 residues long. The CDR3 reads CASSSPPTRSLYEQYF. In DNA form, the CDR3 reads TGTGCCAGCAGTTCCCCCCCCACTAGGTCACTCTACGAGCAGTACTTC.

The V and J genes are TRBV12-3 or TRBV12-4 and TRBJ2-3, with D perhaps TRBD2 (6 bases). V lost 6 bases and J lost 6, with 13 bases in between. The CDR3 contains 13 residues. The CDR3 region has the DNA TGTGCCAGCAGCCCCGGGACTGCTGATACGCAGTATTTT. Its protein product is CASSPGTADTQYF.

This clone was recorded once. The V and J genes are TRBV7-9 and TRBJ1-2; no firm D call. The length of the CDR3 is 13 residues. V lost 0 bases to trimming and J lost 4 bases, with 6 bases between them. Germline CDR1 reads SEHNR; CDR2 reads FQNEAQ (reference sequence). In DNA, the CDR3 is TGTGCCAGCAGCTTAGCGGGCTCCTATGGCTACACCTTC. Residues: CASSLAGSYGYTF. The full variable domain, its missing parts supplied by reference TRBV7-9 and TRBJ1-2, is DTGVSQNPRHKITKRGQNVTFRCDPISEHNRLYWYRQTLGQGPEFLTYFQNEAQLEKSRLLSDRFSAERPKGSFSTLEIQRTEQGDSAMYLCASSLAGSYGYTFGSGTRLTVV.

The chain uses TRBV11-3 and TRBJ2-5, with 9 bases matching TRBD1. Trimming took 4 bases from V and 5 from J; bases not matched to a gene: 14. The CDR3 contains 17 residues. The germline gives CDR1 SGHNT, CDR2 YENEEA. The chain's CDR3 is CASSSTGGTGLVETQYF. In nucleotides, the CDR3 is TGTGCCAGCAGCTCCACCGGCGGGACAGGGTTAGTGGAGACCCAGTACTTC.

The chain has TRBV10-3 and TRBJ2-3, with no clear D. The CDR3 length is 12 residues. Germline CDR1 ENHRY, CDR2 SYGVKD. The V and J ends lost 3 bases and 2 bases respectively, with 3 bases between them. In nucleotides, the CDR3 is TGTGCCATCAGTGACTTCACAGATACGCAGTATTTT. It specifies CAISDFTDTQYF.

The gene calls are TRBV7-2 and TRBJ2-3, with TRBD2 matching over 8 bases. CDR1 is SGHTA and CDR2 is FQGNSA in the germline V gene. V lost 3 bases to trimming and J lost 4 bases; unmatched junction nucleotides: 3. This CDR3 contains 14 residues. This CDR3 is CASSFGRDADTQYF. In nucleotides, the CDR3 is TGTGCCAGCAGCTTCGGGAGGGACGCAGATACGCAGTATTTT.

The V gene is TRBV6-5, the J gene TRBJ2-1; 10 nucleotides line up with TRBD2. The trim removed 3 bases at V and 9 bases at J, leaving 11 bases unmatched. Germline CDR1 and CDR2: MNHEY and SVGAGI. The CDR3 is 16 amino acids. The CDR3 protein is CASSYHGPAGGGEQFF. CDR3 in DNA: TGTGCCAGCAGTTATCATGGCCCAGCGGGAGGGGGTGAGCAGTTCTTC.

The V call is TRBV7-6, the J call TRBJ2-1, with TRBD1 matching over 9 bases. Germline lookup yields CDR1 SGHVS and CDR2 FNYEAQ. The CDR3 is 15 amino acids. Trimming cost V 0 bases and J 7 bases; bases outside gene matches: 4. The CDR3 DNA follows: TGTGCCAGCAGCTTAGCACAGGGGGCTGGGAATGAGCAGTTCTTC. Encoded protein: CASSLAQGAGNEQFF.